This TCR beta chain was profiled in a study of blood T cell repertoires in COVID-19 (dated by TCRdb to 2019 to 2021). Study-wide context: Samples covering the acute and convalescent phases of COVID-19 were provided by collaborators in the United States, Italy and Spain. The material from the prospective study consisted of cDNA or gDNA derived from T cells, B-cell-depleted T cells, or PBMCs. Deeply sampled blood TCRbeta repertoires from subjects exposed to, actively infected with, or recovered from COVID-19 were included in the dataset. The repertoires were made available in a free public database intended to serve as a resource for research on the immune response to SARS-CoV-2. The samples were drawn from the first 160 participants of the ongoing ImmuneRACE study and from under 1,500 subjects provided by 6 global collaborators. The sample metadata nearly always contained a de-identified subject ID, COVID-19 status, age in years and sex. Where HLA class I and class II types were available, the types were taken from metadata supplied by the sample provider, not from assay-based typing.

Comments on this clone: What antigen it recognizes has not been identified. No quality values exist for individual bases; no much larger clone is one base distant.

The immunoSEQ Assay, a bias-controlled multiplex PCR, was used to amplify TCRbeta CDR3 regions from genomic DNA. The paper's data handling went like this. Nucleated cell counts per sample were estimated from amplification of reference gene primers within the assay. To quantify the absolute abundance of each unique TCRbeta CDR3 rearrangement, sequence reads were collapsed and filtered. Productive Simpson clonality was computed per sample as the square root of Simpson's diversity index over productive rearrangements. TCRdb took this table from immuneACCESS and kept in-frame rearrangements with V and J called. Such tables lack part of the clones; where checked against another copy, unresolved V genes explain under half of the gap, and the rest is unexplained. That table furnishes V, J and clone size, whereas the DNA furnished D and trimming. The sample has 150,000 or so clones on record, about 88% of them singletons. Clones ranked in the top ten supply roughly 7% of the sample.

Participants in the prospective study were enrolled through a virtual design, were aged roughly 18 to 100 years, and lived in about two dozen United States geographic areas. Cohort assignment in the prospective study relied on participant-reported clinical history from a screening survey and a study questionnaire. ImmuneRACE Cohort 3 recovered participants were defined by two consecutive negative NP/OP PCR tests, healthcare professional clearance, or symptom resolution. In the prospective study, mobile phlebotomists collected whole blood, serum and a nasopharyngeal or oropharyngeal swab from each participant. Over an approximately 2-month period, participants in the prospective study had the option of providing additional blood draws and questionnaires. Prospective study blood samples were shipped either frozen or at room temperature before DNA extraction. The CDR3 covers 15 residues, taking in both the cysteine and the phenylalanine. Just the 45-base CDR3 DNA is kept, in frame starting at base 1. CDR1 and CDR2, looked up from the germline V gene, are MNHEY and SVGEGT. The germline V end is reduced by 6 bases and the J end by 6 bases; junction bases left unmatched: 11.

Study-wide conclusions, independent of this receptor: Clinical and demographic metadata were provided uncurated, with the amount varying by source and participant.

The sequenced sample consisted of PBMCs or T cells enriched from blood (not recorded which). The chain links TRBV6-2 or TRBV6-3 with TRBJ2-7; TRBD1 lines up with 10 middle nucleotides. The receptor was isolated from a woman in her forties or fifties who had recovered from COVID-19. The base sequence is TGTGCCAGCAGCACCCACCGACAGGGGGCAGGCGAGCAGTACTTC. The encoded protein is CASSTHRQGAGEQYF.